The 14 T cell receptor beta chains presented below share a single source sample, sequenced in a study of read filtering for tumor transcriptome and immune sequencing. Molecular barcoded adaptors covering alpha/delta and beta/gamma chains were used on about 0.4 ug RNA. TCRdb used MiXCR to reprocess the reads, holding one entry per CDR3 protein. The sample yields fewer than 150,000 distinct CDR3 sequences, roughly 13% seen once. The sample comprised a population of CD138-negative cells sorted from bone marrow. These receptors all stem from a donor aged 40 or older with multiple myeloma.

The chain uses TRBV12-3 or TRBV12-4 and TRBJ2-3; TRBD1 agrees at 9 bases. V shed 3 bases and J 4 bases; nucleotides not matched to a gene: 5. CDR3 length: 15 amino acids. The chain's CDR3 is CASSFGGQGSDTQYF. As DNA, the CDR3 is TGTGCCAGCAGTTTTGGTGGACAGGGGTCAGATACGCAGTATTTT.

This clonotype was seen ten or more times. The chain is built from TRBV6-5 and TRBJ2-7; D gene ambiguous. Germline loops: CDR1 MNHEY, CDR2 SVGAGI. V was shortened by 10 bases and J by 3 bases, with 16 bases between the two germline ends. The CDR3 has 13 residues. The CDR3 reads CATMQEGNYEQYF. The CDR3 nucleotides read TGTGCCACCATGCAGGAAGGGAACTACGAGCAGTACTTC.

This clonotype was seen many times. The V and J genes are TRBV7-9 and TRBJ2-3, with 9 bases fitting TRBD1. J was trimmed by 2 bases and V by 4 bases; bases with no gene match: 13. Per the germline V gene, CDR1 is SEHNR and CDR2 is FQNEAQ (reference sequence). CDR3 length: 18 amino acids. The CDR3 coding sequence is TGTGCCAGCAGCTCCATTGGCGGGACAGGGACATACACAGATACGCAGTATTTT. Residues: CASSSIGGTGTYTDTQYF.

This clonotype was observed at least ten times. This sequence joins TRBV3-1 and TRBJ1-1, with TRBD1 matching over 7 bases. Germline-derived CDR1 and CDR2 are LGHDT and YNNKEL (reference sequence). The ends lost 1 base at V and 6 bases at J; junction bases unmatched: 5. This CDR3 is 14 amino acids long. The CDR3 protein is CASSQGQGRPEAFF. As DNA, the CDR3 is TGTGCCAGCAGCCAAGGACAGGGCAGGCCTGAAGCTTTCTTT. Variable domain in full (rest from reference TRBV3-1 and TRBJ1-1): DTAVSQTPKYLVTQMGNDKSIKCEQNLGHDTMYWYKQDSKKFLKIMFSYNNKELIINETVPNRFSPKSPDKAHLNLHINSLELGDSAVYFCASSQGQGRPEAFFGQGTRLTVV.

This clonotype was counted at least ten times. This chain joins TRBV6-6 and TRBJ2-7; perhaps TRBD1 as D (6 bases). CDR3 length: 15 amino acids. Germline loops: CDR1 MNHNY, CDR2 SVGAGI (reference sequence). The V end lost 0 bases, the J end lost 6 bases, and 15 bases lay between the germline ends. In nucleotides, the CDR3 is TGTGCCAGCAGTTACTCGAGACAGGCGCAGTCCGAGCAGTACTTC. Protein sequence: CASSYSRQAQSEQYF.

This clonotype showed up many times. V and J are TRBV5-1 and TRBJ2-1, with 8 nucleotides matching TRBD1. The CDR3 is 15 residues long. Germline V gene lookup returns CDR1 SGHRS and CDR2 YFSETQ. With 7 bases clipped from V and 2 bases from J, the junction kept 8 bases outside the gene matches. In DNA form, the CDR3 reads TGCGCCAGCGCGGAACAGGGGGTTACCTACAATGAGCAGTTCTTC. Protein: CASAEQGVTYNEQFF.

A word on this clonotype: A much larger clone lies one base from this, so it may be a read error. This rearrangement joins TRBV28 to TRBJ2-1; either TRBD1 or TRBD2 may supply D (5 bases each). Per the germline V gene, CDR1 is MDHEN and CDR2 is SYDVKM. The CDR3 totals 16 residues. In DNA form, the CDR3 reads TGTGCCAGCAGTTTAAGGGGCCCCGTCGGGATCAATGAGCGGTTCTTC. This gives the protein CASSLRGPVGINERFF.

This clonotype was detected many times. This chain uses TRBV7-2 with TRBJ2-3, with 7 nucleotides matching TRBD1. V trimming: 5 bases; J trimming: 2 bases; junction bases outside the gene matches: 7. CDR1 is SGHTA, CDR2 FQGNSA, per germline. This CDR3 has 15 amino acids. The CDR3: CASSRTGQSTDTQYF. The DNA of the CDR3 is TGTGCCAGCAGCCGGACGGGACAGTCCACAGATACGCAGTATTTT.

This clonotype has ten or more counts. The chain couples TRBV5-1 to TRBJ2-2; D uncertain. Looked up from germline, CDR1 is SGHRS and CDR2 is YFSETQ. The CDR3 has 19 amino acids. V dropped 4 bases and J dropped 0 bases, with 22 bases sitting between them. The DNA of the CDR3 is TGCGCCAGCAGCCCTGCCCCCGGAGCCCCCACTACGAACACCGGGGAGCTGTTTTTT. Encoded protein: CASSPAPGAPTTNTGELFF.

The rearrangement uses TRBV28 and TRBJ2-7; a weak D match, TRBD2 (5 bases). V lost 5 bases to trimming and J lost 3 bases, with 17 bases between them. The germline V gene encodes CDR1 MDHEN and CDR2 SYDVKM. The CDR3 spans 15 residues. CDR3 protein: CASSRGPEFVYEQYF. CDR3 DNA sequence: TGTGCCAGCAGTCGCGGGCCCGAATTCGTCTACGAGCAGTACTTC.

This chain connects TRBV12-5 to TRBJ2-3, with D possibly being TRBD1 or TRBD2 (5 bases each). The CDR3 covers 14 residues. Germline CDR1 reads LGHNT; CDR2 reads FRNRAP. V lost 6 bases and J 4 bases, leaving 14 bases between the germline ends. Here the CDR3 reads CASGRDRSADTQYF. The CDR3 bases are TGTGCTAGTGGCCGGGACCGGAGCGCAGATACGCAGTATTTT.

This clonotype was observed many times. This chain links TRBV5-1 with TRBJ2-5; 9 bases match TRBD2. CDR1 and CDR2 (germline): SGHRS, YFSETQ. J was trimmed by 2 bases and V by 0 bases; bases with no gene match: 8. This CDR3 spans 17 amino acids. CDR3 DNA sequence: TGCGCCAGCAGCTTGGAGCCTAGCGGGGTGCGGCAAGAGACCCAGTACTTC. Protein: CASSLEPSGVRQETQYF.

This clonotype was counted ten times or more. CDR3 sequence: CASSLGRGRAGKTYTF. In DNA, the CDR3 is TGTGCCAGCAGCTTAGGGCGGGGCAGGGCAGGGAAAACTTACACCTTC. V and J are TRBV13 and TRBJ1-2, with D possibly matching TRBD1 (5 bases). The ends were cut back, 0 bases at V and 11 bases at J, with 22 bases in the middle. The CDR3 runs 16 residues. CDR1 is PRHDT, CDR2 FYEKMQ, per germline (reference sequence).

For this clonotype: Just one base apart from a much larger clone, this may be a read error. Here the CDR3 reads CASSLDRSLPQQF. The CDR3 DNA follows: TGTGCCAGCAGTTTAGACCGATCTTTGCCCCAGCAGTTT. The J gene is TRBJ1-5, the V gene TRBV12-3 or TRBV12-4; D gene uncertain. This CDR3 region has 13 residues.